This paragraph reports one T cell receptor (beta chain). The antigen remains unidentified. This sample was taken from a study of cytomegalovirus exposure and HLA in healthy donors. Findings and caveats of the study: A classifier reportedly called cytomegalovirus status with high sensitivity and specificity.

The PCR used 60 Vbeta and 13 Jbeta primers. Method: immunoSEQ multiplex PCR; TCRdb's copy keeps in-frame clones and lacks some. Of around 190,000 clones in the sample, around 79% were seen once. Germline V gene sequence: CDR1 SGHTA, CDR2 FQGNSA. Between the trimmed V and J ends, which lost 11 bases and 4 bases, there was a span of 10 bases. CDR3 size: 11 residues. The chain couples TRBV7-2 to TRBJ2-3, with D tentatively TRBD2 (6 bases). This receptor was obtained from a woman in her forties or fifties in good health and CMV-seronegative. The material sequenced was PBMCs. CDR3 bases: TGTGCCGGAGCTAGCGCAGATACGCAGTATTTT. It codes for CAGASADTQYF.